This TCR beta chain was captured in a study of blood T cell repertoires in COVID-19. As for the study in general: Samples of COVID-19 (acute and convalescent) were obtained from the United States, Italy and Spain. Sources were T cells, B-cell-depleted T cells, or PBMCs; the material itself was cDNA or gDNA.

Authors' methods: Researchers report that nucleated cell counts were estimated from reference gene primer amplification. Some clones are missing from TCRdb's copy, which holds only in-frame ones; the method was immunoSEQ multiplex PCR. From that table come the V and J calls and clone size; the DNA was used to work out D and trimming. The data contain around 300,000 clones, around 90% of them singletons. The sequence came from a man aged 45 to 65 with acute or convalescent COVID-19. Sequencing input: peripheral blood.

The CDR3 spells CSVSSSTGGFGYTF. CDR3 sequence (DNA): TGCAGCGTTTCCAGTTCGACAGGGGGGTTTGGCTACACCTTC. The V gene is TRBV29-1, the J gene TRBJ1-2, with 9 bases that match TRBD1. The V gene's germline CDR1 is SQVTM and CDR2 ANQGSEA. CDR3 size: 14 residues. Germline trimming cut 5 bases from V and 7 bases from J; bases unmatched to any gene: 11.